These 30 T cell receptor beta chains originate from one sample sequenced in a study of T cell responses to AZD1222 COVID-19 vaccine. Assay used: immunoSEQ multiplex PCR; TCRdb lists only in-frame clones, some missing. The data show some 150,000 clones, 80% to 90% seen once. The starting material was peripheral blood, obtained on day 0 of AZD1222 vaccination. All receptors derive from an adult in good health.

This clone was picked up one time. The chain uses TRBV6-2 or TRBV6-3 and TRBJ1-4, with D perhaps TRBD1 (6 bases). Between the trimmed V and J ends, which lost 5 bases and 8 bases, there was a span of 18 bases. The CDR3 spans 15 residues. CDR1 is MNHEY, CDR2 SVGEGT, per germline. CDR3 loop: CASSTLWDTREKLFF. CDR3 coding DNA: TGTGCCAGCAGTACCCTCTGGGACACCCGAGAAAAACTGTTTTTT.

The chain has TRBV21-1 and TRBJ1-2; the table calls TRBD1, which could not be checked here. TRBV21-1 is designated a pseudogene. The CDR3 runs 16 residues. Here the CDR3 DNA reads TGTGCCAGCAGCAGGCACAGGGAATCATCCTACTATGGCTACACCTTC. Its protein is CASSRHRESSYYGYTF.

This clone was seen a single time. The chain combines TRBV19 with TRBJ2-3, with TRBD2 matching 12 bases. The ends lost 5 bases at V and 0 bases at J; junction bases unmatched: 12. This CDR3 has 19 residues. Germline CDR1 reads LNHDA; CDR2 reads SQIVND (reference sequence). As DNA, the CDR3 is TGTGCCAGTAGTTCGGACTCTCGACTAGCGGGGGAGAGCACAGATACGCAGTATTTT. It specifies CASSSDSRLAGESTDTQYF.

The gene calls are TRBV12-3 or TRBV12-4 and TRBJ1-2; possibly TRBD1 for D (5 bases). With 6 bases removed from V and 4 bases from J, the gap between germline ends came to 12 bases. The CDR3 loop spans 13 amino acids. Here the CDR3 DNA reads TGTGCCAGCAGCCCCCGGGGGGGCTATGGCTACACCTTC. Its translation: CASSPRGGYGYTF.

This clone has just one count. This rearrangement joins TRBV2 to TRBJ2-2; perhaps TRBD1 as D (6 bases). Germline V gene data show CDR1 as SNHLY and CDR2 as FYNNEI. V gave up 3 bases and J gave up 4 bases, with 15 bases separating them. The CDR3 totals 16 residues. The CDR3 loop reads CASSDPPDRRTGELFF. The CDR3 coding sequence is TGTGCCAGCAGTGACCCCCCGGACAGACGCACCGGGGAGCTGTTTTTT.

The CDR3 DNA follows: TGTGCCAGCACCCAAGAAGCCCCGTTCTACGAGCAGTACTTC. Protein product: CASTQEAPFYEQYF. The chain carries TRBV2 and TRBJ2-7; D is ambiguous. From germline, CDR1 is SNHLY and CDR2 FYNNEI. This CDR3 has 14 amino acids. The V end was cut by 7 bases, the J end by 3 bases, with 16 bases between.

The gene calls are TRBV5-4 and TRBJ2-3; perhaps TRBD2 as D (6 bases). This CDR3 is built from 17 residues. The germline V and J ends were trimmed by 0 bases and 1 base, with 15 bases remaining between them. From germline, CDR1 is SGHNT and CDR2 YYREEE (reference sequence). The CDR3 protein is CASSLGLLAPGTDTQYF. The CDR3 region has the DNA TGTGCCAGCAGCTTGGGGCTACTAGCCCCCGGCACAGATACGCAGTATTTT. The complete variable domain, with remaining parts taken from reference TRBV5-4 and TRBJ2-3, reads ETGVTQSPTHLIKTRGQQVTLRCSSQSGHNTVSWYQQALGQGPQFIFQYYREEENGRGNFPPRFSGLQFPNYSSELNVNALELDDSALYLCASSLGLLAPGTDTQYFGPGTRLTVL.

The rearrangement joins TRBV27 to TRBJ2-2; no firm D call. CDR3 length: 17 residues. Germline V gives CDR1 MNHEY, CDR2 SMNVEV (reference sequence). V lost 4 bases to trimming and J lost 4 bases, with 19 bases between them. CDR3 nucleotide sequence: TGTGCCAGCAGTTCCCCATTGGCGGAGCTACGCACCGGGGAGCTGTTTTTT. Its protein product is CASSSPLAELRTGELFF.

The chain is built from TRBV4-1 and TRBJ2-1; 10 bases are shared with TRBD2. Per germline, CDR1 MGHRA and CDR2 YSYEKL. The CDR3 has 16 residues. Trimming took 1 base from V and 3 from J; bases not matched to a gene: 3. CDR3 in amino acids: CASSQVSGGFYNEQFF. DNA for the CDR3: TGCGCCAGCAGCCAAGTTAGCGGGGGGTTCTACAATGAGCAGTTCTTC.

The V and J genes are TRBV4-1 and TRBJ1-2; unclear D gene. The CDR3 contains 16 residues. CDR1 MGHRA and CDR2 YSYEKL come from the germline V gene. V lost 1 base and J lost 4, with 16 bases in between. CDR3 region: CASSQGGFGSSYGYTF. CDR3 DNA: TGCGCCAGCAGCCAAGGTGGGTTTGGGAGTTCCTATGGCTACACCTTC.

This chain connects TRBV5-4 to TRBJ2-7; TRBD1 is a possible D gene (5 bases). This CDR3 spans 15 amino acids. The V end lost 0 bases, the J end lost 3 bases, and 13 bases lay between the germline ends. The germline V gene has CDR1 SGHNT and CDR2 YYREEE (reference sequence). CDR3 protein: CASSLEGKSDYEQYF. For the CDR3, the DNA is TGTGCCAGCAGCTTGGAGGGGAAATCGGACTACGAGCAGTACTTC.

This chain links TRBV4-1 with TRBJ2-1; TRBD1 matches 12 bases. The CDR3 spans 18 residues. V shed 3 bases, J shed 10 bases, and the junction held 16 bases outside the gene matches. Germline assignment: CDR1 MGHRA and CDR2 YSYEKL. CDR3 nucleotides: TGCGCCAGCAGCCAGTCGGGTTTGGGGGACAGGGGGCTTCGGGAGCAGTTCTTC. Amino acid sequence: CASSQSGLGDRGLREQFF.

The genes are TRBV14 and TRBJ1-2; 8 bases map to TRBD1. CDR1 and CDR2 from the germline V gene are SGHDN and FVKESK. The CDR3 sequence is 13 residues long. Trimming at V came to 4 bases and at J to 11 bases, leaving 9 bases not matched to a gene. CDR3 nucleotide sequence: TGTGCCAGCAGCCGCATACTACAGGGGGTTTACACCTTC. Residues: CASSRILQGVYTF.

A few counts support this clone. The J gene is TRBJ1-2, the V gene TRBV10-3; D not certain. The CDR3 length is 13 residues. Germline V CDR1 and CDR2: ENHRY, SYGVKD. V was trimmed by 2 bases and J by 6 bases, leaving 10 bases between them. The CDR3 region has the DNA TGTGCCATCAGTGAGCTTCATGGAGATGGCTACACCTTC. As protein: CAISELHGDGYTF.

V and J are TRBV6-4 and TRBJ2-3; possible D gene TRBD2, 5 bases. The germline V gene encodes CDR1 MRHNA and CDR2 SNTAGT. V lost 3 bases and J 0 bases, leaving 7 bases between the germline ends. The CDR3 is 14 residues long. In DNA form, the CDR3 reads TGTGCCAGCAGTGAAGGCGGGAGCACAGATACGCAGTATTTT. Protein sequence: CASSEGGSTDTQYF.

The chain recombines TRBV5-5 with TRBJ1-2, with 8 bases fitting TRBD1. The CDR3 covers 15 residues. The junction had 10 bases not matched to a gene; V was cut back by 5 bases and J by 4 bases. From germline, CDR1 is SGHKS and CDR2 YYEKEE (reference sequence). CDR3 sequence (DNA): TGTGCCAGCAGTCTACAGGGGGGAGGTTCCTATGGCTACACCTTC. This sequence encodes CASSLQGGGSYGYTF.

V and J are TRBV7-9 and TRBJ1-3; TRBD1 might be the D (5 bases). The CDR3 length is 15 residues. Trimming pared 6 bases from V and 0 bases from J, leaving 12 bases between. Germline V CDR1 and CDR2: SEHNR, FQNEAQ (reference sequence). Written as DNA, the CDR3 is TGTGCCAGCAGGGGATGGGACCACTCTGGAAACACCATATATTTT. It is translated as CASRGWDHSGNTIYF.

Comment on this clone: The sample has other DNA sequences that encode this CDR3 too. CDR3 in amino acids: CASSPGTASTDTQYF. CDR3 sequence (DNA): TGCGCCAGCAGCCCCGGGACAGCTAGCACAGATACGCAGTATTTT. J is TRBJ2-3 and V is TRBV5-1; 7 bases align to TRBD1. Germline CDR1 reads SGHRS; CDR2 reads YFSETQ. The CDR3 has 15 residues. Trimming took 4 bases from V and 0 from J; bases not matched to a gene: 5. The whole variable domain, filled in from reference TRBV5-1 and TRBJ2-3, reads KAGVTQTPRYLIKTRGQQVTLSCSPISGHRSVSWYQQTPGQGLQFLFEYFSETQRNKGNFPGRFSGRQFSNSRSEMNVSTLELGDSALYLCASSPGTASTDTQYFGPGTRLTVL.

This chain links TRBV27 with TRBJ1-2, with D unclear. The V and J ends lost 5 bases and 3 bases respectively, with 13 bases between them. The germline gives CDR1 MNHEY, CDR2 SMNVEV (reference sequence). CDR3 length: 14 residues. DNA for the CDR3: TGTGCCAGCAGTCCGCTTGGCACCGACTATGGCTACACCTTC. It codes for CASSPLGTDYGYTF.

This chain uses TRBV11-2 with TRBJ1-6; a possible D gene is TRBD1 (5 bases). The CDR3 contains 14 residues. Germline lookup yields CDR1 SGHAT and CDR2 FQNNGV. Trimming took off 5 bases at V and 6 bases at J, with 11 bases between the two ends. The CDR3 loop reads CASSLGHGNSPLHF. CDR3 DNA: TGTGCCAGCAGCCTTGGACATGGTAATTCACCCCTCCACTTT.

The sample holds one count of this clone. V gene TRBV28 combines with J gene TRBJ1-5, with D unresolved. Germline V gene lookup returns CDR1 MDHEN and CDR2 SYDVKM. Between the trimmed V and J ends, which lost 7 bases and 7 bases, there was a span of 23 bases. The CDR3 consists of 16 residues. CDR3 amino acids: CASTGPGATVEQPQHF. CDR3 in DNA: TGTGCCAGCACCGGCCCTGGAGCCACCGTGGAACAGCCCCAGCATTTT.

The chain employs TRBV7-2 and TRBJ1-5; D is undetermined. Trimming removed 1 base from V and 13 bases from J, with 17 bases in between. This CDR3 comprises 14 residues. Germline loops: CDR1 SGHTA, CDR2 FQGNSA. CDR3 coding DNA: TGTGCCAGCAGCTTAGGAACTATGTCCGTACCTCAGCATTTT. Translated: CASSLGTMSVPQHF.

The CDR3 nucleotides read TGTGCCAGTAGTATGGGACAGGGGAACGAAAAACTGTTTTTT. Amino acids: CASSMGQGNEKLFF. V gene TRBV19 combines with J gene TRBJ1-4; TRBD1 aligns across 10 bases. From germline, CDR1 is LNHDA and CDR2 SQIVND (reference sequence). CDR3 length equals 14 residues. J was trimmed by 8 bases and V by 3 bases; bases with no gene match: 3.

The CDR3 nucleotides read TGTGCCAGTAGTGCGGTGCCGGGCACTGAAGCTTTCTTT. Amino acids: CASSAVPGTEAFF. The chain is built from TRBV19 and TRBJ1-1; D is unclear. Germline lookup yields CDR1 LNHDA and CDR2 SQIVND (reference sequence). Trimming took 5 bases from V and 4 from J, leaving 11 bases between them. This CDR3 is 13 amino acids long.

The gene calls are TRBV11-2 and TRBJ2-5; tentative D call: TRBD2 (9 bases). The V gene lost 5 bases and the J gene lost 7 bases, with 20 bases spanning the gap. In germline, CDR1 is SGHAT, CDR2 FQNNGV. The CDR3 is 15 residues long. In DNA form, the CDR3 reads TGTGCCAGCAGCCGTACTGCTAGCGGGACAGGGACCCAGTACTTC. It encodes CASSRTASGTGTQYF. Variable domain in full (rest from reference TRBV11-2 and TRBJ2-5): EAGVAQSPRYKIIEKRQSVAFWCNPISGHATLYWYQQILGQGPKLLIQFQNNGVVDDSQLPKDRFSAERLKGVDSTLKIQPAKLEDSAVYLCASSRTASGTGTQYFGPGTRLLVL.

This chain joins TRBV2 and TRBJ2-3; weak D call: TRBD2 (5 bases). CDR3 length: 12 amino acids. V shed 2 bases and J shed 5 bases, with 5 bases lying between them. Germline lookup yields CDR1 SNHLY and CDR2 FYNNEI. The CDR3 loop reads CASSESGDTQYF. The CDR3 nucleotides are TGTGCCAGCAGTGAAAGCGGAGATACGCAGTATTTT.

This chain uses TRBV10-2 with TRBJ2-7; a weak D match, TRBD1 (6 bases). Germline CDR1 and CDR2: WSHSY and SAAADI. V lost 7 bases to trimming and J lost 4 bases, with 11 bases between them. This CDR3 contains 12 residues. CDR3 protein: CASTIQGYEQYF. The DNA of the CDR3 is TGCGCCAGCACCATACAGGGATACGAGCAGTACTTC.

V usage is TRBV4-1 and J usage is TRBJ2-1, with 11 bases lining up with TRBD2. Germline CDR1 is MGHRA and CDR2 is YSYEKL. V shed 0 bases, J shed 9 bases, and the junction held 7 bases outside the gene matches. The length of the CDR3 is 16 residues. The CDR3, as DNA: TGCGCCAGCAGCCAAGATAGGACTAGCGGGCTGGGTGAGCAGTTCTTC. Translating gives CASSQDRTSGLGEQFF.

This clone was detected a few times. CDR3 sequence (DNA): TGTGCCAGCAGCCTTAGGGGGCGCGACTATGGCTACACCTTC. The encoded protein is CASSLRGRDYGYTF. The chain combines TRBV6-5 with TRBJ1-2; 7 bases line up with TRBD1. The V gene end was trimmed by 6 bases and the J gene end by 3 bases; junction bases not matched to a gene: 7. Germline V gene data show CDR1 as MNHEY and CDR2 as SVGAGI. This CDR3 has 14 residues.

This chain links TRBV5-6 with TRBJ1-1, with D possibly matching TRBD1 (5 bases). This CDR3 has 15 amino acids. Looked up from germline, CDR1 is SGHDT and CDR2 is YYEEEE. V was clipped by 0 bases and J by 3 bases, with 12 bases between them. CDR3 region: CASSLEWLGDTEAFF. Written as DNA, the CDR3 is TGTGCCAGCAGCTTGGAATGGTTGGGGGACACTGAAGCTTTCTTT.